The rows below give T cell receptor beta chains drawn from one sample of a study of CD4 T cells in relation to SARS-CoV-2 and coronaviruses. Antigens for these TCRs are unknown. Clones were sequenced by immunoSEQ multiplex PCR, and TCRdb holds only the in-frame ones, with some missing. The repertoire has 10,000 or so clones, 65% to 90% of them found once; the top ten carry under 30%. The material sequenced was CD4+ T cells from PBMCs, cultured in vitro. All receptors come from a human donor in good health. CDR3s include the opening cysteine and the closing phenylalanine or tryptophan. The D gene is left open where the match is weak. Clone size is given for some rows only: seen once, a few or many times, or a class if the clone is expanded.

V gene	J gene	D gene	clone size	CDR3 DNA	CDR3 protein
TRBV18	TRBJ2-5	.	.	TGTGCCAGCTCACCACAAGGGGAGACCCAGTACTTC	CASSPQGETQYF
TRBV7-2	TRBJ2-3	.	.	TGTGCCAGCAGCCCAGACACTCGCACAGATACGCAGTATTTT	CASSPDTRTDTQYF
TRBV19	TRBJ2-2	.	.	TGTGCCAGTAGTATGGGATCCCCGAACACCGGGGAGCTGTTTTTT	CASSMGSPNTGELFF
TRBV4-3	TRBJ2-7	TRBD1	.	TGCGCCAGCAGCCAAGATGGGGGGACAGGGCAGTACTTC	CASSQDGGTGQYF
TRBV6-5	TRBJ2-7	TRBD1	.	TGTGCCAGCAGCCGACAGGGTTCAGGCCTCCTCGAGCAGTACTTC	CASSRQGSGLLEQYF
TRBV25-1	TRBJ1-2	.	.	TGTGCCAGCAGTGGAACAGGGTCGAAGAGCTACACCTTC	CASSGTGSKSYTF
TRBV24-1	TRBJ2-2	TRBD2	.	TGTGCCACCATAAGCGGGAGGGTCATCGGGGAGCTGTTTTTT	CATISGRVIGELFF
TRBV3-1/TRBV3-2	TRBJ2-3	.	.	TGTGCCAGCAGCATGAGAAAGGGAACAAGGGAACCTACGCAGTATTTT	CASSMRKGTREPTQYF
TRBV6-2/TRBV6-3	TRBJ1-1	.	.	TGTGCCAGCAGTCTAACAGGGTTCTTGATGAACACTGAAGCTTTCTTT	CASSLTGFLMNTEAFF
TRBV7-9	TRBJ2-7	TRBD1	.	TGTGCCAGCAGCTTAGGGTACAGGGGAATTATCGTGCAGTACTTC	CASSLGYRGIIVQYF
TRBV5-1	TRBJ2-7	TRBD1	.	TGCGCCAGCAGCTTGCTCCCGGAGACAGGGGGCGGCGAGCAGTACTTC	CASSLLPETGGGEQYF
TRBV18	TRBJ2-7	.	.	TGTGCCAGCTCACCCGGGGGCGTACCCTACGAGCAGTACTTC	CASSPGGVPYEQYF
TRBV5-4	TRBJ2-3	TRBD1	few	TGTGCCAGCAGCTGGACACAGGGGGCGGCAGATACGCAGTATTTT	CASSWTQGAADTQYF
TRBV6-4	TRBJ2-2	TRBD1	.	TGTGCCAGCAGTGAATCAGGGGGCGCGAACACCGGGGAGCTGTTTTTT	CASSESGGANTGELFF
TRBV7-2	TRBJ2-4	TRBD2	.	TGTGCCAGCAGCGCCGGGACTACGGCAAACATTCAGTACTTC	CASSAGTTANIQYF
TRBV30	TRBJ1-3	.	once	TGTGCCTGGACGAGGGAGCTACCTGGAAACACCATATATTTT	CAWTRELPGNTIYF
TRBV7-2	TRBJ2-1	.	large	TGTGCCAGCAGCTTTACCTACAATGAGCAGTTCTTC	CASSFTYNEQFF
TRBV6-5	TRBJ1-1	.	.	TGTGCCACCACAGGGATTTTCGGGGGAACTGAAGCTTTCTTT	CATTGIFGGTEAFF